What follows are 16 T cell receptor beta chains derived from one specimen sequenced in a study of CXCR3-negative and CXCR3-positive naive CD8 T cells. Whole-study findings and limits: Against CXCR3-negative naive cells, CXCR3-positive naive cells showed more hydrophobic TRB CDR3s.

Via 5' RACE with UMI labels, TRB cDNA libraries were prepared. TCRdb reprocessed the 5' RACE reads and reports one entry per CDR3 protein, with no DNA. The sample has about 86,000 distinct CDR3 sequences. These TCRs' antigens remain unknown. The sequenced sample consisted of naive CXCR3+ CD8+ T cells from blood. Subset reported: CD45RO-CCR7+CD27+CD95- naive CD8+ T cells expressing CXCR3 (TNR3+). The source of these receptors is a human donor in good health. Some clones in this sample may be carry-over from other donors' samples.

V gene TRBV12-3 or TRBV12-4 combines with J gene TRBJ2-1. The CDR3 runs 12 residues. CDR3 sequence reads: CASSPATIEQFF.

The V and J genes are TRBV19 and TRBJ2-7; TCRdb's D gene call, TRBD1, goes unchecked for lack of DNA. The CDR3 has 15 residues. Per the germline V gene, CDR1 is LNHDA and CDR2 is SQIVND (reference sequence). This CDR3 reads CASSPLRGGGVEQYF.

The chain links TRBV12-3 or TRBV12-4 to TRBJ2-7; the TCRdb D gene call, TRBD2, has no DNA to confirm it. The CDR3 runs to 13 residues. CDR3 residues: CASSLGTRVEQYF.

The V gene is TRBV11-1, the J gene TRBJ2-7; TCRdb lists TRBD1, though no DNA is available to test this call. The CDR3 is made up of 16 amino acids. The germline V gene encodes CDR1 SGHAT and CDR2 FQDESV (reference sequence). CDR3 sequence: CASSHGEGADNYEQYF.

The chain recombines TRBV5-1 with TRBJ2-6; checking the TCRdb D call of TRBD1 is not possible without DNA. This CDR3 spans 20 amino acids. Germline assignment: CDR1 SGHRS and CDR2 YFSETQ. This chain's CDR3 is CASSLKLGQAIYSGANVLTF.

The CDR3 region is CASSLGLPSTDTQYF. The rearrangement joins TRBV28 to TRBJ2-3; no DNA is available, so the TRBD2 call from TCRdb remains unchecked. Germline lookup yields CDR1 MDHEN and CDR2 SYDVKM. The CDR3 is 15 amino acids.

This chain connects TRBV7-3 to TRBJ2-2. CDR1 and CDR2 (germline): SGHTA, FQGTGA. The CDR3 covers 12 residues. The CDR3 loop reads CASSLIGGELFF.

The rearrangement links TRBV28 to TRBJ2-7; TCRdb reports TRBD1, a call that lacks DNA to check it against. The CDR3 has 15 amino acids. In germline, CDR1 is MDHEN, CDR2 SYDVKM. The CDR3 sequence is CASRSHHGTAYEQYF. Supplemented by reference TRBV28 and TRBJ2-7, the full variable domain reads DVKVTQSSRYLVKRTGEKVFLECVQDMDHENMFWYRQDPGLGLRLIYFSYDVKMKEKGDIPEGYSVSREKKERFSLILESASTNQTSMYLCASRSHHGTAYEQYFGPGTRLTVT.

V usage is TRBV10-3 and J usage is TRBJ2-7; TCRdb's D call, TRBD2, is unchecked because there is no DNA. The CDR3 runs to 13 residues. The germline V gene has CDR1 ENHRY and CDR2 SYGVKD. The CDR3 sequence is CAISENGEYEQYF.

The V gene is TRBV7-9, the J gene TRBJ2-7; the TRBD1 assignment by TCRdb is unverifiable without DNA. The germline gives CDR1 SEHNR, CDR2 FQNEAQ (reference sequence). The CDR3 is 14 amino acids. The chain's CDR3 is CASSLPELSYEQYF.

The chain joins TRBV29-1 to TRBJ1-2; no DNA is available, so the TRBD1 call from TCRdb remains unchecked. The CDR3 consists of 11 residues. Germline V gene data show CDR1 as SQVTM and CDR2 as ANQGSEA. The CDR3 sequence: CSVGVGDSHVF.

V and J are TRBV9 and TRBJ2-7; TCRdb designates TRBD1, a call that cannot be tested without DNA. The V gene's germline CDR1 is SGDLS and CDR2 YYNGEE. This CDR3 has 14 residues. The CDR3 loop is CASSVVGERGEQYF.

The V gene is TRBV25-1, the J gene TRBJ2-5; lacking DNA, the TRBD1 call made by TCRdb goes unchecked. The CDR3 runs 14 residues. Germline-derived CDR1 and CDR2 are MGHDK and SYGVNS. This CDR3 reads CASSESGGRETQYF.

The chain uses TRBV20-1 and TRBJ2-3; there is no DNA to check the TCRdb D call of TRBD1. The germline V gene has CDR1 DFQATT and CDR2 SNEGSKA (reference sequence). CDR3 length: 14 residues. The chain's CDR3 is CSAGHRAPSDTQYF.

The chain is built from TRBV25-1 and TRBJ2-1. The length of the CDR3 is 13 residues. Germline CDR1 and CDR2: MGHDK and SYGVNS. The chain's CDR3 is CASSEYLDNEQFF. The variable domain in full, completed from reference TRBV25-1 and TRBJ2-1, reads EADIYQTPRYLVIGTGKKITLECSQTMGHDKMYWYQQDPGMELHLIHYSYGVNSTEKGDLSSESTVSRIRTEHFPLTLESARPSHTSQYLCASSEYLDNEQFFGPGTRLTVL.

The genes are TRBV3-1 and TRBJ2-7; the TCRdb call, TRBD1, lacks DNA for checking. The CDR3 contains 17 residues. The germline CDR1 and CDR2 sequences are LGHDT and YNNKEL (reference sequence). This CDR3 is CASSQKANWGGAYEQYF.